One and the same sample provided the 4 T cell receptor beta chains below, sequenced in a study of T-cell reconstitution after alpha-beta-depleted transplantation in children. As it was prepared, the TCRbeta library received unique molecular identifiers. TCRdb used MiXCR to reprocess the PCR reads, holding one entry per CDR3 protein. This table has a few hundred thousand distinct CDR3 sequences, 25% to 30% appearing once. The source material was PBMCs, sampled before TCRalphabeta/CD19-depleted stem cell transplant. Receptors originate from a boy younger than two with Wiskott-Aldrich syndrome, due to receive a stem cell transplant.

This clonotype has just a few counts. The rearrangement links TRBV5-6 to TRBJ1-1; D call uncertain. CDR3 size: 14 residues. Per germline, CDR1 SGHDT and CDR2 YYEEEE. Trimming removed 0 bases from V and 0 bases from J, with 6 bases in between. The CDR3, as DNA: TGTGCCAGCAGCTTGGCTTTGGTGAACACTGAAGCTTTCTTT. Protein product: CASSLALVNTEAFF.

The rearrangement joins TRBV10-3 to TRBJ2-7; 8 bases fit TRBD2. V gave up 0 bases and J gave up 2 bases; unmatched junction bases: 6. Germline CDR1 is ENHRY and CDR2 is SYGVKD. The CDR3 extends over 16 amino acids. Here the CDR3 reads CAISESEGLGTYEQYF. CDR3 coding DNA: TGTGCCATCAGTGAGTCGGAGGGACTAGGAACCTACGAGCAGTACTTC.

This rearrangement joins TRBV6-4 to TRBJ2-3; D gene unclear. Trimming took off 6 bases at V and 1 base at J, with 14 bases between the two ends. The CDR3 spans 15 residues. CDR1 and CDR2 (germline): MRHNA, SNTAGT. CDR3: CASRSSTSRTDTQYF. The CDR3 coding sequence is TGTGCCAGCAGATCGTCCACTTCGCGCACAGATACGCAGTATTTT.

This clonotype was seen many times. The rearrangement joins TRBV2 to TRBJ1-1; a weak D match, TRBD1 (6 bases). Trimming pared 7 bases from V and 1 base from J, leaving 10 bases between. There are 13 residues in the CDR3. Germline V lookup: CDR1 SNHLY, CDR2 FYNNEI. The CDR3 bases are TGTGCCAGCATCGTAGGGGGGAACACTGAAGCTTTCTTT. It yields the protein CASIVGGNTEAFF.